This T cell receptor beta chain was sequenced in a study of OX40 agonist ivuxolimab in advanced cancers. Background on the study: Allowance was made for prior anti-PD-1, anti-PD-L1 or anti-CTLA-4 therapy, and roughly 40% had some. Partial response was recorded in three patients: one hepatocellular carcinoma and two cutaneous melanoma cases.

Assay: immunoSEQ multiplex PCR; the TCRdb copy retains only in-frame clones and omits some. The sample shows fewer than 65,000 clones, approximately 90% of them seen only once. The source is an adult with an advanced solid tumor such as melanoma, head and neck, liver or kidney cancer. Sequencing used CD4+ or CD8+ T cells sorted from blood, obtained in a trial of the OX40 agonist ivuxolimab.

As DNA, the CDR3 is TGTGCCAGCAGCTTATCCCCCCACGGGTCTAGCGGGACAAACATTCAGTACTTC. Protein: CASSLSPHGSSGTNIQYF. The chain carries TRBV11-2 and TRBJ2-4, with TRBD2 matching 9 bases. The CDR3 runs 18 residues. Germline V gene data show CDR1 as SGHAT and CDR2 as FQNNGV. The trim removed 2 bases at V and 6 bases at J, leaving 14 bases unmatched. The variable domain in full, with the rest retrieved from reference TRBV11-2 and TRBJ2-4, is EAGVAQSPRYKIIEKRQSVAFWCNPISGHATLYWYQQILGQGPKLLIQFQNNGVVDDSQLPKDRFSAERLKGVDSTLKIQPAKLEDSAVYLCASSLSPHGSSGTNIQYFGAGTRLSVL.